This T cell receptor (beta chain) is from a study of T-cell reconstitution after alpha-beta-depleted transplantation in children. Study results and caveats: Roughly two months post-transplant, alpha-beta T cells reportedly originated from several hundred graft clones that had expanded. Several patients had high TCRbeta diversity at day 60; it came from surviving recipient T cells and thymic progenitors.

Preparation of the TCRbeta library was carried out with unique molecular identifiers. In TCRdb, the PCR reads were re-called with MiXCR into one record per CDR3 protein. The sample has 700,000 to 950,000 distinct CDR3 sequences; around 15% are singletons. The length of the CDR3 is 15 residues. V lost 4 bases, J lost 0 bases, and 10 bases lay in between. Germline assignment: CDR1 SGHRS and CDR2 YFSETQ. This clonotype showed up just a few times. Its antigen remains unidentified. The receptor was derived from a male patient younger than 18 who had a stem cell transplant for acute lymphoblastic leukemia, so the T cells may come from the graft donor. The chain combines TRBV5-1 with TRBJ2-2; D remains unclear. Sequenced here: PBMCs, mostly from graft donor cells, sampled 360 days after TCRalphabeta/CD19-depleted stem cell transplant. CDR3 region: CASSQTAANTGELFF. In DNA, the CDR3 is TGCGCCAGCAGCCAAACAGCCGCGAACACCGGGGAGCTGTTTTTT.